This T cell receptor (beta chain) comes out of a study of T-cell memory formation after mild COVID-19. Study-level information: Clusters of TCRs were largely donor specific.

Study results and limitations: The CD4+ clones that contracted clustered mainly within CM and EM, and the CD8+ clones concentrated in EMRA.

A note on this clonotype: Its antigen is not identified.

TCRdb recomputed calls from the 5' RACE reads with MiXCR, one row per CDR3 protein. The table has some 190,000 distinct CDR3 sequences, 15% to 20% seen once. The V gene lost 0 bases and the J gene lost 8 bases, with 9 bases spanning the gap. The CDR3 is made up of 12 amino acids. The germline V gene has CDR1 SGHRS and CDR2 YFSETQ. This chain uses TRBV5-1 with TRBJ2-7, with D perhaps TRBD1 (5 bases). The TCR was taken from an adult woman who had mild COVID-19 (a few samples of this study predate the infection). Cell type and time point are not known. Sample: PBMCs or a T cell subset sorted from them (not recorded which). CDR3 sequence: CASSLASGKQYF. The CDR3 DNA reads TGCGCCAGCAGCTTGGCCTCAGGGAAGCAGTACTTC.